This T cell receptor beta chain is drawn from a study of T cells in Graves' hyperthyroidism and ophthalmopathy. Amplification of TCR beta CDR3 regions was performed using RNA transcripts as template. The primer set for the first-round RT-PCR of the TCR CDR3 was HTBI. TCRdb analysed the multiplex PCR reads with MiXCR anew, one entry per CDR3 protein. The sample records hundreds of thousands of distinct CDR3 sequences, about 22% being singletons. This clonotype was recorded many times. Specimen: blood. The source of this sequence is a woman aged 70-85 years with Graves' ophthalmopathy.

The CDR3 DNA follows: TGTGCCAGCAGCCCGCTAAGACAGGGGGCAGGTCAGCCCCAGCATTTT. Its protein product is CASSPLRQGAGQPQHF. The V call is TRBV28, the J call TRBJ1-5, with 10 bases that match TRBD1. V shed 6 bases and J 6 bases; nucleotides not matched to a gene: 11. Germline CDR1 reads MDHEN; CDR2 reads SYDVKM. CDR3 length equals 16 residues.